The 29 T cell receptor beta chains reported below all come from one sample, sequenced in a study of blood T cell repertoires in COVID-19. The data were produced by immunoSEQ multiplex PCR, yet TCRdb's version contains in-frame clones alone and is incomplete. The sample includes fewer than 350,000 clones, about 90% of them seen just once. Sequenced material: peripheral blood. The origin of the receptors is a woman in her twenties or thirties with COVID-19, enrolled during active disease.

This clone appeared a few times. The chain combines TRBV5-5 with TRBJ1-1, with D unclear. Germline lookup yields CDR1 SGHKS and CDR2 YYEKEE (reference sequence). This CDR3 has 14 amino acids. Trimming removed 1 base at V and 6 bases at J, with 13 bases between. CDR3 loop: CASSLRGGFAEAFF. The CDR3 DNA follows: TGTGCCAGCAGCTTGCGGGGAGGTTTCGCTGAAGCTTTCTTT.

V usage is TRBV6-5 and J usage is TRBJ2-7; D is possibly TRBD1 (6 bases). This CDR3 is built from 14 residues. With 6 bases removed from V and 3 bases from J, the gap between germline ends came to 15 bases. CDR1 is MNHEY, CDR2 SVGAGI, per germline. In DNA, the CDR3 is TGTGCCAGCAGACACACCGGGACACTCTACGAGCAGTACTTC. Translated: CASRHTGTLYEQYF.

As DNA, the CDR3 is TGCGCCAGCAATCCCGGAGGGACTAGCGGACGGGGTGAGCAGTTCTTC. It translates to CASNPGGTSGRGEQFF. The chain employs TRBV10-1 and TRBJ2-1, with 11 nucleotides matching TRBD2. CDR1 is WNHNN and CDR2 is SYGVQD in the germline V gene (reference sequence). The CDR3 runs to 16 residues. Losses at the gene ends were 7 bases for V and 9 bases for J; bases not matched to a gene: 14.

The genes are TRBV29-1 and TRBJ2-5; 7 nucleotides match TRBD2. CDR3 length: 13 amino acids. J gave up 5 bases and V 6 bases, and 9 bases lay outside the gene matches. The germline CDR1 and CDR2 sequences are SQVTM and ANQGSEA. The CDR3 DNA sequence: TGCAGCGTAGGTCGGACTAGTGGGGAGACCCAGTACTTC. Protein product: CSVGRTSGETQYF. The full variable domain, with the rest looked up from reference TRBV29-1 and TRBJ2-5, is SAVISQKPSRDICQRGTSLTIQCQVDSQVTMMFWYRQQPGQSLTLIATANQGSEATYESGFVIDKFPISRPNLTFSTLTVSNMSPEDSSIYLCSVGRTSGETQYFGPGTRLLVL.

The J gene is TRBJ1-1, the V gene TRBV19; D ambiguous. Trimming removed 5 bases at V and 4 bases at J, with 23 bases between. Per the germline V gene, CDR1 is LNHDA and CDR2 is SQIVND (reference sequence). The CDR3 spans 17 residues. This CDR3 is CASSSPRVHGLSTEAFF. The CDR3 DNA follows: TGTGCCAGTAGTTCACCCCGGGTACACGGACTCAGCACTGAAGCTTTCTTT.

The V gene is TRBV5-1, the J gene TRBJ1-1; D gene unclear. Between the trimmed V and J ends, which lost 0 bases and 4 bases, there was a span of 4 bases. Germline V gene sequence: CDR1 SGHRS, CDR2 YFSETQ. This CDR3 region has 12 residues. CDR3: CASSLGATEAFF. The CDR3 coding sequence is TGCGCCAGCAGCTTGGGGGCCACTGAAGCTTTCTTT. Drawing the rest from reference TRBV5-1 and TRBJ1-1, the complete variable domain is KAGVTQTPRYLIKTRGQQVTLSCSPISGHRSVSWYQQTPGQGLQFLFEYFSETQRNKGNFPGRFSGRQFSNSRSEMNVSTLELGDSALYLCASSLGATEAFFGQGTRLTVV.

The genes are TRBV28 and TRBJ2-1; TRBD2 agrees at 11 bases. This CDR3 has 18 amino acids. Per the germline V gene, CDR1 is MDHEN and CDR2 is SYDVKM. V was pared by 1 base and J by 5 bases, with 10 bases of the junction left unmatched. The CDR3 reads CASSLFAVTSGVDNEQFF. CDR3 coding DNA: TGTGCCAGCAGTTTATTCGCCGTGACTAGCGGGGTGGACAATGAGCAGTTCTTC.

V usage is TRBV7-6 and J usage is TRBJ2-1; 9 bases line up with TRBD2. The CDR3 has 15 amino acids. Per germline, CDR1 SGHVS and CDR2 FNYEAQ. V was pared by 5 bases and J by 8 bases, with 10 bases of the junction left unmatched. Here the CDR3 DNA reads TGTGCCAGCAGCCGCGCGGGGGGGCCTTTTGATGAGCAGTTCTTC. As protein: CASSRAGGPFDEQFF.

V usage is TRBV11-2 and J usage is TRBJ1-1; D not resolved. V lost 6 bases and J 0 bases, leaving 11 bases between the germline ends. CDR3 size: 14 residues. Germline V gene data show CDR1 as SGHAT and CDR2 as FQNNGV. Here the CDR3 DNA reads TGTGCCAGCAGGACTATGGGAGTGAACACTGAAGCTTTCTTT. This translates into CASRTMGVNTEAFF.

Only a few counts were recorded for this clone. The chain is built from TRBV27 and TRBJ2-7; D remains ambiguous. V lost 3 bases and J 4 bases, leaving 4 bases between the germline ends. The CDR3 has 11 residues. The germline V gene encodes CDR1 MNHEY and CDR2 SMNVEV (reference sequence). The CDR3 coding sequence is TGTGCCAGCAGTTTCGGGTACGAGCAGTACTTC. Its translation: CASSFGYEQYF.

The chain combines TRBV29-1 with TRBJ1-1; possibly TRBD1 for D (5 bases). The CDR3 consists of 14 residues. The ends were cut back, 1 base at V and 6 bases at J, with 15 bases in the middle. Germline-derived CDR1 and CDR2 are SQVTM and ANQGSEA. DNA of the CDR3: TGCAGCGTTGAAGGTTGGGGGGGGGAAGCTGAAGCTTTCTTT. Protein product: CSVEGWGGEAEAFF.

The CDR3 region is CASSLSLAGYEQYF. The CDR3 nucleotides read TGTGCCAGCAGCTTATCCCTAGCGGGGTACGAGCAGTACTTC. This sequence joins TRBV7-8 and TRBJ2-7, with 9 bases identical to TRBD2. Germline values: CDR1 SGHVS, CDR2 FQNEAQ. This CDR3 is 14 amino acids long. V lost 2 bases, J lost 4 bases, and 3 bases stayed unmatched.

The rearrangement joins TRBV5-5 to TRBJ2-7; 7 bases line up with TRBD1. CDR1 and CDR2 from the germline V gene are SGHKS and YYEKEE (reference sequence). The CDR3 loop spans 14 amino acids. V was pared by 3 bases and J by 3 bases, with 6 bases of the junction left unmatched. CDR3 nucleotide sequence: TGTGCCAGCAGCTCCGGGACAGATAGCTACGAGCAGTACTTC. Translation gives CASSSGTDSYEQYF.

This chain uses TRBV19 with TRBJ1-2; D is ambiguous. Trimming removed 3 bases from V and 3 bases from J, with 14 bases in between. The CDR3 covers 15 residues. Germline CDR1 reads LNHDA; CDR2 reads SQIVND (reference sequence). The CDR3 DNA reads as TGTGCCAGTAGTATGGAGCCAAATCGGTACTATGGCTACACCTTC. Its protein product is CASSMEPNRYYGYTF.

The chain has TRBV2 and TRBJ1-2; D is uncertain. CDR3 length equals 13 residues. CDR1 SNHLY and CDR2 FYNNEI come from the germline V gene. With 4 bases removed from V and 2 bases from J, the gap between germline ends came to 8 bases. CDR3 sequence reads: CASSASLNYGYTF. The CDR3 DNA reads as TGTGCCAGCAGTGCATCACTGAACTATGGCTACACCTTC.

The chain is built from TRBV19 and TRBJ1-5, with D maybe TRBD1 (6 bases). The CDR3 sequence is 13 residues long. V gave up 6 bases and J gave up 3 bases, with 9 bases separating them. CDR1 LNHDA and CDR2 SQIVND come from the germline V gene (reference sequence). Here the CDR3 DNA reads TGTGCCAGTAGCGACAGGTTCAATCAGCCCCAGCATTTT. This translates into CASSDRFNQPQHF.

The chain links TRBV5-4 to TRBJ2-3; no clear D. Trimming shortened V by 4 bases and J by 3 bases, and 12 bases separated the two germline ends. CDR3 length: 14 residues. The germline gives CDR1 SGHNT, CDR2 YYREEE (reference sequence). CDR3 in amino acids: CASSPEFETDTQYF. The CDR3 DNA is TGTGCCAGCAGCCCGGAGTTCGAAACAGATACGCAGTATTTT.

The chain employs TRBV11-2 and TRBJ2-3; perhaps TRBD2 as D (6 bases). V lost 2 bases and J 4 bases, leaving 13 bases between the germline ends. Germline CDR1 is SGHAT and CDR2 is FQNNGV. This CDR3 spans 15 amino acids. As DNA, the CDR3 is TGTGCCAGCAGCTTAATCAACGCGGGGCCAGATACGCAGTATTTT. This codes for CASSLINAGPDTQYF. The full variable domain, its missing parts supplied by reference TRBV11-2 and TRBJ2-3, is EAGVAQSPRYKIIEKRQSVAFWCNPISGHATLYWYQQILGQGPKLLIQFQNNGVVDDSQLPKDRFSAERLKGVDSTLKIQPAKLEDSAVYLCASSLINAGPDTQYFGPGTRLTVL.

The table lists this clone with a count of one. J is TRBJ1-3 and V is TRBV24-1, with TRBD1 identical over 8 bases. This CDR3 region has 15 residues. V shed 7 bases, J shed 2 bases, and the junction held 6 bases outside the gene matches. Germline CDR1 is KGHDR and CDR2 is SFDVKD. The CDR3 protein is CATRLRQGTGNTIYF. CDR3 in DNA: TGTGCCACCAGACTCCGACAGGGGACTGGAAACACCATATATTTT.

This clone was seen a handful of times. The J gene is TRBJ2-1, the V gene TRBV10-1; TRBD2 agrees at 8 bases. Germline values: CDR1 WNHNN, CDR2 SYGVQD (reference sequence). With V trimmed by 6 bases and J by 5 bases, 3 bases remained unmatched. The CDR3 totals 13 residues. CDR3 protein: CASSGGVHNEQFF. Written as DNA, the CDR3 is TGCGCCAGCAGCGGGGGGGTCCACAATGAGCAGTTCTTC.

This rearrangement joins TRBV5-6 to TRBJ2-3, with D perhaps matching TRBD2 (6 bases). The length of the CDR3 is 17 residues. V was clipped by 1 base and J by 1 base, with 16 bases between them. Looked up from germline, CDR1 is SGHDT and CDR2 is YYEEEE. The CDR3 protein is CASSLFLGGMGTDTQYF. In nucleotides, the CDR3 is TGTGCCAGCAGCTTGTTTCTGGGGGGAATGGGCACAGATACGCAGTATTTT.

V is TRBV4-1 and J is TRBJ2-3; maybe TRBD2 (6 bases). CDR3 length equals 13 residues. CDR1 and CDR2 from the germline V gene are MGHRA and YSYEKL. The ends were cut back, 5 bases at V and 4 bases at J, with 10 bases in the middle. CDR3 in DNA: TGCGCCAGCAGCTCCCCGGGGGCAGATACGCAGTATTTT. This gives the protein CASSSPGADTQYF.

The chain has TRBV28 and TRBJ2-3; 9 bases are shared with TRBD2. The CDR3 is 15 amino acids. J was trimmed by 4 bases and V by 5 bases; bases with no gene match: 7. Germline values: CDR1 MDHEN, CDR2 SYDVKM. The CDR3 bases are TGTGCCAGCAGTCGCGGGGGGGGCCTTGCAGATACGCAGTATTTT. Its protein is CASSRGGGLADTQYF.

The chain combines TRBV5-1 with TRBJ2-4; possibly TRBD1 for D (6 bases). Germline CDR1 and CDR2: SGHRS and YFSETQ. V gave up 7 bases and J gave up 10 bases, with 21 bases separating them. This CDR3 is built from 14 residues. This chain's CDR3 is CASGLNRDPVIQYF. As DNA, the CDR3 is TGCGCCAGCGGCCTAAACAGGGACCCAGTAATTCAGTACTTC.

This chain uses TRBV20-1 with TRBJ2-1; D remains ambiguous. In germline, CDR1 is DFQATT, CDR2 SNEGSKA (reference sequence). V dropped 4 bases and J dropped 8 bases, with 9 bases sitting between them. The CDR3 length is 11 residues. The CDR3, as DNA: TGCAGTGCTATGGCGAGCGATGAGCAGTTCTTC. It is translated as CSAMASDEQFF.

There are a few counts of this clone. The DNA of the CDR3 is TGTGCCAGTAGCTGGCAAAGGAACACTGAAGCTTTCTTT. This translates into CASSWQRNTEAFF. This rearrangement joins TRBV19 to TRBJ1-1; D gene uncertain. Trimming took 6 bases from V and 1 from J, leaving 9 bases between them. There are 13 residues in the CDR3. Germline assignment: CDR1 LNHDA and CDR2 SQIVND (reference sequence).

The chain combines TRBV7-8 with TRBJ2-5, with TRBD1 identical over 8 bases. Germline V gives CDR1 SGHVS, CDR2 FQNEAQ. The CDR3 spans 16 residues. The V gene end was trimmed by 3 bases and the J gene end by 1 base; junction bases not matched to a gene: 7. The CDR3 loop is CASSFPDRGLQETQYF. The CDR3 nucleotides are TGTGCCAGCAGCTTCCCCGACAGGGGCCTCCAAGAGACCCAGTACTTC.

The chain has TRBV5-1 and TRBJ2-2; TRBD1 is a possible D gene (6 bases). This CDR3 comprises 17 residues. Germline CDR1 reads SGHRS; CDR2 reads YFSETQ. Trimming left V 0 bases short and J 4 bases short, with 16 bases between. The chain's CDR3 is CASSLETQQGSTGELFF. The CDR3 DNA reads as TGCGCCAGCAGCTTGGAAACGCAACAGGGTAGCACCGGGGAGCTGTTTTTT.

For this clone: The sample carries other DNA sequences with the same CDR3. The chain has TRBV2 and TRBJ2-5, with D unclear. V was trimmed by 6 bases and J by 5 bases, leaving 7 bases between them. Germline CDR1 is SNHLY and CDR2 is FYNNEI. This CDR3 spans 11 amino acids. CDR3 nucleotides: TGTGCCAGCAGCCCACTTGAGACCCAGTACTTC. Protein sequence: CASSPLETQYF.